These T cell receptor beta chains were read from a single sample in a study of shared clonotypes between healthy human individuals. Here immunoSEQ multiplex PCR was the method, and the copy in TCRdb shows in-frame clones only, minus some. This table holds about 820,000 clones, 85% to 95% found once. Sequencing used naive CD8+ T cells sorted from blood. The receptors here all came from a young man in good health. Both conserved end residues are part of each CDR3. The order of the fields is CDR3 DNA, CDR3 protein, V gene, D gene, clone size, J gene. D genes are given only for firm matches. Not every row has a clone size; where given, it reads once, few, many or a size class.

TGTGCCAGCTTTGGACAGAACCGACCCGAGATATATTTT	CASFGQNRPEIYF	TRBV28	-	-	TRBJ1-3
TGTGCCAGTACTCTAGGGACTAGCGGGTTAAATGAGCAGTTCTTC	CASTLGTSGLNEQFF	TRBV19	TRBD2	-	TRBJ2-1
TGCAGCGTCTGGGGGAGTCTCAATGAGCAGTTCTTC	CSVWGSLNEQFF	TRBV29-1	-	-	TRBJ2-1
TGTGCCAGCAGTTTATCCTATGGGTTTAATCAGCCCCAGCATTTT	CASSLSYGFNQPQHF	TRBV27	-	-	TRBJ1-5
TGCGCCAGCAGCTTGGCTACACCGACTAGCGGGGGCTACAATGAGCAGTTCTTC	CASSLATPTSGGYNEQFF	TRBV5-1	TRBD2	-	TRBJ2-1
TGTGCCAGCAAGAGCGGGAGTTATTACGAGCAGTACTTC	CASKSGSYYEQYF	TRBV11-2	TRBD2	-	TRBJ2-7
TGTGCCACCAGCAGAGGCATAGGGCGGCACGAGCAGTACTTC	CATSRGIGRHEQYF	TRBV15	-	-	TRBJ2-7
TGTGCCAGCAGCACGAAGCGGGAGGGGTTGGAGACCCAGTACTTC	CASSTKREGLETQYF	TRBV28	TRBD2	-	TRBJ2-5
TGTGCCACCAGCAGTAGATTTTCCAGGGGTACAAACTCCTACGAGCAGTACTTC	CATSSRFSRGTNSYEQYF	TRBV15	-	-	TRBJ2-7
TGTGCCTGGAGTCAATGGTCCTACACTGAAGCTTTCTTT	CAWSQWSYTEAFF	TRBV30	-	once	TRBJ1-1
TGTGCCAGCGGTACAGGGGTCTTTATTTTTGAGCAGTACTTC	CASGTGVFIFEQYF	TRBV5-5	TRBD1	-	TRBJ2-7
TGTGCCAGCAGCTTAGACTTGGGTCAGGGGGCTTTGTACGAGCAGTACTTC	CASSLDLGQGALYEQYF	TRBV7-2	TRBD1	-	TRBJ2-7
TGTGCCAGCACCCTAGGGATTCTAGCCAAAAACATTCAGTACTTC	CASTLGILAKNIQYF	TRBV6-6	-	-	TRBJ2-4
TGTGCCAGCAGTTACTCTACACGTGAGGGTTTCTATGAGCAGTTCTTC	CASSYSTREGFYEQFF	TRBV6-6	-	-	TRBJ2-1
TGTGCCATCAGTGGGACAGGGGGCAAGACTGAAGCTTTCTTT	CAISGTGGKTEAFF	TRBV10-3	TRBD1	-	TRBJ1-1
TGTGCAAGTCGCTTAGAGCTGGTAGGGGGATCCTACAATGAGCAGTTCTTC	CASRLELVGGSYNEQFF	TRBV12-2	-	-	TRBJ2-1
TGTGCCAGCAGCTTAGGGCCGTTAGGTGAAAAACTGTTTTTT	CASSLGPLGEKLFF	TRBV11-2	-	-	TRBJ1-4
TGTGCCAGCAGCTTAGTAGGGTATGAGCAGTTCTTC	CASSLVGYEQFF	TRBV7-9	-	-	TRBJ2-1
TGCGCCAGCAGTGAGAACCTAGCGGGAGTTAATGAGCAGTTCTTC	CASSENLAGVNEQFF	TRBV10-1	TRBD2	-	TRBJ2-1
TGTGCCAGCAGCTCCGGACACCTCTACGAGCAGTACTTC	CASSSGHLYEQYF	TRBV7-9	-	-	TRBJ2-7
TGTGCCAGCAGCTTTGGGGGAAGCACAGATACGCAGTATTTT	CASSFGGSTDTQYF	TRBV7-6	-	-	TRBJ2-3
TGTGCCAGCAGTCCCGATTTGGGGTGGAGCCAATATAGCAATCAGCCCCAGCATTTT	CASSPDLGWSQYSNQPQHF	TRBV28	-	once	TRBJ1-5
TGTGCCAGCAGCCCCCCCCGGGGAAACACCATATATTTT	CASSPPRGNTIYF	TRBV9	-	-	TRBJ1-3
TGTGCCAGCAGTGAACCGCCGACAGGCTGGGCAGATACGCAGTATTTT	CASSEPPTGWADTQYF	TRBV6-1	-	-	TRBJ2-3
TGTGCCAGCAGCCCAATCGGGGATAGCAATCAGCCCCAGCATTTT	CASSPIGDSNQPQHF	TRBV11-2	-	-	TRBJ1-5
TGTGCCAGCAGTTACTCGCGGAGAGCTAACTATGGCTACACCTTC	CASSYSRRANYGYTF	TRBV6-5	-	-	TRBJ1-2
TGTGCCAGCGGGAGTCTTAATGAGCAGTTCTTC	CASGSLNEQFF	TRBV9	-	-	TRBJ2-1
TGTGCCAGCAGTTTAGCAGGGGGCGATAAGAACACTGAAGCTTTCTTT	CASSLAGGDKNTEAFF	TRBV27	TRBD1	-	TRBJ1-1
TGTGCCAGCAGCTTGAAGCGGGAGGGCCGCAATGAGCAGTTCTTC	CASSLKREGRNEQFF	TRBV7-6	TRBD2	-	TRBJ2-1
TGTGCCAGCAGCACCGGGCTAAAAGGAGGGACCCAGTACTTC	CASSTGLKGGTQYF	TRBV7-9	-	-	TRBJ2-5
TGTGCCACCCGGGCCGATCTAGATGAGCAGTTCTTC	CATRADLDEQFF	TRBV10-3	-	-	TRBJ2-1
TGCAGCGTCTACTTTGTCAAAGGGGACGAGCAGTACTTC	CSVYFVKGDEQYF	TRBV29-1	-	-	TRBJ2-7
TGCGCCAGCAGCCAAGAAGGTGTACAGTACAATGAGCAGTTCTTC	CASSQEGVQYNEQFF	TRBV4-1	-	-	TRBJ2-1
TGTGCCAGCAGTATTTCGGCGGGAGGGCCGAACGAGCAGTACTTC	CASSISAGGPNEQYF	TRBV6-5	TRBD2	-	TRBJ2-7
TGTGCCAGCAGCTTATCTAGCTCCTACAATGAGCAGTTCTTC	CASSLSSSYNEQFF	TRBV7-8	-	-	TRBJ2-1
TGTGCCAGCAGTTGGGACAGCTACGAGCAGTACTTC	CASSWDSYEQYF	TRBV6-6	TRBD1	-	TRBJ2-7
TGTGCCAGCAGCCCATGGACTAGCGGGAGTATGCACGAGCAGTACTTC	CASSPWTSGSMHEQYF	TRBV5-4	TRBD2	-	TRBJ2-7
TGTGCCACCAGCGCCCTTTTCAATGAGCAGTTCTTC	CATSALFNEQFF	TRBV15	-	-	TRBJ2-1
TGTGCCAGCAAAGGAGAGGAAGAGACCCAGTACTTC	CASKGEEETQYF	TRBV6-6	-	-	TRBJ2-5
TGCGCCAGCAGCTTGAATCCGGGGCAGTTCTCCTACGAGCAGTACTTC	CASSLNPGQFSYEQYF	TRBV5-1	-	-	TRBJ2-7
TGTGCCAGCAGCCTTAGCGGGAGCCCTTACAATGAGCAGTTCTTC	CASSLSGSPYNEQFF	TRBV14	TRBD2	-	TRBJ2-1
TGTGCCAGCAGCCACCTGGACAGGTACAATGAGCAGTTCTTC	CASSHLDRYNEQFF	TRBV11-3	TRBD1	-	TRBJ2-1
TGTGCCAGCAGCTTAGGGGGGCTCAATTCCACTGAAGCTTTCTTT	CASSLGGLNSTEAFF	TRBV7-3	-	-	TRBJ1-1
TGTGCCAGCAGTTGGACAGCCCATGAAGCTTTCTTT	CASSWTAHEAFF	TRBV7-9	-	-	TRBJ1-1
TGTGCCAGCAGCTTAGTGCCAGGGAAGTACGATGAGCAGTTCTTC	CASSLVPGKYDEQFF	TRBV7-9	-	-	TRBJ2-1
TGTGCCAGCAGTTACGCGGGGGAGACCGAAGCTTTCTTT	CASSYAGETEAFF	TRBV6-5	-	-	TRBJ1-1
TGTGCCAGCAGTATCGGGACAGGGGAGGGATACAATGAGCAGTTCTTC	CASSIGTGEGYNEQFF	TRBV6-6	TRBD1	-	TRBJ2-1
TGTGCCAGTAGGGACAGGTACGAGCAGTACTTC	CASRDRYEQYF	TRBV19	TRBD1	-	TRBJ2-7
TGTGCCAGCAGCCAAGAGGACAGGGGGCGTATCGAGCAGTACTTC	CASSQEDRGRIEQYF	TRBV14	TRBD1	-	TRBJ2-7
TGTGCCAGCAGTGCATCAGGTTATCTCACTGAAGCTTTCTTT	CASSASGYLTEAFF	TRBV27	-	-	TRBJ1-1
TGTGCCAGCAGTTCGATCTCTGGGGCCAACGTCCTGACTTTC	CASSSISGANVLTF	TRBV27	-	few	TRBJ2-6
TGCAGCGTTGAAATGACAGGGGTGACCTACGAGCAGTACTTC	CSVEMTGVTYEQYF	TRBV29-1	TRBD1	-	TRBJ2-7